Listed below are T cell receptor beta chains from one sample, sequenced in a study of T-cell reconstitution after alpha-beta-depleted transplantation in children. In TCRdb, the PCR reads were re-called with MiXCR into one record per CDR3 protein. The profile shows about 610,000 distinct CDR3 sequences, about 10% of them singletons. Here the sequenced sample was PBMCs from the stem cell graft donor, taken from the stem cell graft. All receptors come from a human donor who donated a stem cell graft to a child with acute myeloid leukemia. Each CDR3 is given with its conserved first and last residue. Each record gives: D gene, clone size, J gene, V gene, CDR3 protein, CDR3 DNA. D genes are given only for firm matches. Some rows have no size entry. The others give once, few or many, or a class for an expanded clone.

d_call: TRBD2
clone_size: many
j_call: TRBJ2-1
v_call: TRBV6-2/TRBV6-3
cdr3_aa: CASSYFYAGAGNEQFF
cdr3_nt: TGTGCCAGCAGTTACTTTTATGCGGGAGCTGGCAATGAGCAGTTCTTC

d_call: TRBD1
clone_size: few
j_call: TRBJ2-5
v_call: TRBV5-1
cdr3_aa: CASSGHRGQGETQYF
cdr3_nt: TGCGCCAGCAGCGGTCACAGGGGGCAGGGAGAGACCCAGTACTTC

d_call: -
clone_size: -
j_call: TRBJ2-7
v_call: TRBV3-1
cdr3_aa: CASSQVRESYEQYF
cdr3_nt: TGTGCCAGCAGCCAGGTGAGGGAAAGCTACGAGCAGTACTTC

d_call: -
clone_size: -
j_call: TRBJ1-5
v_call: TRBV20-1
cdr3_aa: CSASHTDQPQHF
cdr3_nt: TGCAGTGCATCCCACACCGATCAGCCCCAGCATTTT

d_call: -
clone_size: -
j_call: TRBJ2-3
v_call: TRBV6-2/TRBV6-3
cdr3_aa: CASSTLVSDTQYF
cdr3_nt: TGTGCCAGCAGCACACTAGTGAGTGATACGCAGTATTTT

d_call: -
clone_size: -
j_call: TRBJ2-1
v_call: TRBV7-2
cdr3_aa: CASSSPGYSYNEQFF
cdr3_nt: TGTGCCAGCAGCTCTCCGGGATACTCCTACAATGAGCAGTTCTTC

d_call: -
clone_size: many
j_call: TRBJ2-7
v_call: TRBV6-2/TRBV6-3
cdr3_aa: CASSRPQLEIYEQYF
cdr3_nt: TGTGCCAGCAGCCGCCCCCAACTAGAGATCTACGAGCAGTACTTC

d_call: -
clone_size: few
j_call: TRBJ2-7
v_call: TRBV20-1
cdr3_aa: CSATRVSYEQYF
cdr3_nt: TGCAGTGCTACGCGGGTCTCCTACGAGCAGTACTTC

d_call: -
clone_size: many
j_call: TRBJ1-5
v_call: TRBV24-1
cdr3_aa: CATSDGGAQHF
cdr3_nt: TGTGCCACCAGTGATGGTGGGGCCCAGCATTTT

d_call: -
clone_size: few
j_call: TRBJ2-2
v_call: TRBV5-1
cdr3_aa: CASSPGTVDTGELFF
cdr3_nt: TGCGCCAGCAGCCCCGGGACGGTCGACACCGGGGAGCTGTTTTTT

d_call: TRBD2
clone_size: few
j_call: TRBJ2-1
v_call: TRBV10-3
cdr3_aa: CAISVIAGGEEQFF
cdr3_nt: TGTGCCATCAGTGTCATAGCGGGAGGTGAGGAGCAGTTCTTC

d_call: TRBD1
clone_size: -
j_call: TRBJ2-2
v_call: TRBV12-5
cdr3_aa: CASGLAQGANTGELFF
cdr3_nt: TGTGCTAGTGGTTTGGCACAGGGGGCGAACACCGGGGAGCTGTTTTTT

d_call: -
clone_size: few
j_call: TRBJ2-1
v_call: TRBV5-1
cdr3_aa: CASSLGLDSYNEQFF
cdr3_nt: TGCGCCAGCAGCTTGGGCTTAGACTCCTACAATGAGCAGTTCTTC

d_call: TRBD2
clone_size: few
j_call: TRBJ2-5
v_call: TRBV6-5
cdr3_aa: CASSYRTSGAPQETQYF
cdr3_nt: TGTGCCAGCAGTTACCGGACTAGCGGAGCCCCCCAAGAGACCCAGTACTTC

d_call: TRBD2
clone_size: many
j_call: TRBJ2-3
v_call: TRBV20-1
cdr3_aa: CSATTSGIGDTQYF
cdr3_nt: TGCAGTGCTACAACTAGCGGGATTGGGGATACGCAGTATTTT

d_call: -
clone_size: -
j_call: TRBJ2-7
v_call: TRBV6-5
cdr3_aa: CASSYGQSYEQYF
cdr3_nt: TGTGCCAGCAGTTACGGACAGTCCTACGAGCAGTACTTC

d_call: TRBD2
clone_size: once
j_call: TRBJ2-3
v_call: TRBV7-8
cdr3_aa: CASSLLAGPSTDTQYF
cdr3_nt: TGTGCCAGCAGCTTATTAGCGGGGCCTAGCACAGATACGCAGTATTTT

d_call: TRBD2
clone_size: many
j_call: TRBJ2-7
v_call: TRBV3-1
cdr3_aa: CASSTGLVGLEQYF
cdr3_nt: TGTGCCAGCAGCACTGGACTAGTAGGGCTCGAGCAGTACTTC

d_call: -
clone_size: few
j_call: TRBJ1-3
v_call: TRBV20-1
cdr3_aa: CSARTTYSGNTIYF
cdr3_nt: TGCAGTGCTAGAACTACCTACTCTGGAAACACCATATATTTT

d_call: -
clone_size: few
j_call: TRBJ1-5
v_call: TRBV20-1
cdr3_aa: CSAVDSHYSNQPQHF
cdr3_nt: TGCAGTGCCGTCGACAGTCATTATAGCAATCAGCCCCAGCATTTT

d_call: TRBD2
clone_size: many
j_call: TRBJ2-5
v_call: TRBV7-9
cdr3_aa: CASSLVASGSGETQYF
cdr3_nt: TGTGCCAGCAGCTTAGTTGCTAGCGGGAGTGGCGAGACCCAGTACTTC

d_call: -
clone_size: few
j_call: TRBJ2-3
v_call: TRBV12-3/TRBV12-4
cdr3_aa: CASSSPLVQYF
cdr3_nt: TGTGCCAGCAGTTCCCCCCTTGTGCAGTATTTT

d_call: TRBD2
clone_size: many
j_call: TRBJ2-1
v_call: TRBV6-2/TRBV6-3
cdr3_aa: CASSYRASGRFSETYNEQFF
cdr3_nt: TGTGCCAGCAGTTACAGGGCTAGCGGGAGGTTCTCGGAGACCTACAATGAGCAGTTCTTC

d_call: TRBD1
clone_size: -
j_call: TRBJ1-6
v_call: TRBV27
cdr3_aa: CASSPGTDESYNSPLHF
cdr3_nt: TGTGCCAGCAGTCCCGGGACAGACGAATCCTATAATTCACCCCTCCACTTT

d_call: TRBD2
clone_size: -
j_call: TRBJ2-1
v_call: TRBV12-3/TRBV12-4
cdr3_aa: CASRASGLAWNEQFF
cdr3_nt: TGTGCCAGCAGGGCCTCGGGACTAGCTTGGAATGAGCAGTTCTTC

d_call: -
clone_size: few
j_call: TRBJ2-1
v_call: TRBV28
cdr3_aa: CASSLGGLDEQFF
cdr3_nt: TGTGCCAGCAGTCTAGGGGGTTTGGATGAGCAGTTCTTC

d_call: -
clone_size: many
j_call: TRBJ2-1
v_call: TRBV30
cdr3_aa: CAWSVVAYNEQFF
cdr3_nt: TGTGCCTGGAGTGTAGTGGCCTACAATGAGCAGTTCTTC

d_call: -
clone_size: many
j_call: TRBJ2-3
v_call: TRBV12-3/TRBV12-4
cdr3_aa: CASSLAGGGTDTQYF
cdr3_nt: TGCGCCAGCAGCTTGGCCGGCGGTGGCACAGATACGCAGTATTTT

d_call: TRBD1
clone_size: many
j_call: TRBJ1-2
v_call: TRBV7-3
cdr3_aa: CASSPGGTEYGYTF
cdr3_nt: TGTGCCAGCAGCCCCGGTGGGACAGAATATGGCTACACCTTC

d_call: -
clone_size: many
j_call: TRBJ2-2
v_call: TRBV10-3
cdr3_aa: CLTESGELFF
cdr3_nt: TGTTTAACCGAGAGCGGGGAGCTGTTTTTT

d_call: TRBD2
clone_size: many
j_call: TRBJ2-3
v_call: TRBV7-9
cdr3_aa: CASSLERESTDTQYF
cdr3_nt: TGTGCCAGCAGCTTAGAGCGGGAGTCCACAGATACGCAGTATTTT

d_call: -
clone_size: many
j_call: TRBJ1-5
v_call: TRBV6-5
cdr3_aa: CASSSGGQGQPQHF
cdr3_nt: TGTGCCAGCAGCTCCGGTGGGCAGGGCCAGCCCCAGCATTTT

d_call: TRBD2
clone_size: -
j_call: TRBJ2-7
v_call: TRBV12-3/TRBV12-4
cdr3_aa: CASSDHGGGPSYEQYF
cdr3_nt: TGTGCCAGCAGTGACCATGGGGGAGGGCCCTCCTACGAGCAGTACTTC

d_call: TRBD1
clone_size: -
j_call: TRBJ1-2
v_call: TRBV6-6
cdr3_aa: CASSPGTAGYTF
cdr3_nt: TGTGCCAGCAGTCCCGGGACAGCTGGCTACACCTTC

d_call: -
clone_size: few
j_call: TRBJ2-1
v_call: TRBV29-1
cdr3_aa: CSVGGSKGNEQFF
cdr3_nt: TGCAGCGTTGGAGGGAGTAAGGGCAATGAGCAGTTCTTC

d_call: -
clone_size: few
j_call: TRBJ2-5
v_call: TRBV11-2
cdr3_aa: CASSLNNGFRETQYF
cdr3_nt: TGTGCCAGCAGCTTAAACAACGGTTTTCGGGAGACCCAGTACTTC

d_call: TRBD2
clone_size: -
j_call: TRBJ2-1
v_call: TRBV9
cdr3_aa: CASSPRLADHNEQFF
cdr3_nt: TGTGCCAGCAGCCCTAGACTAGCGGACCACAATGAGCAGTTCTTC

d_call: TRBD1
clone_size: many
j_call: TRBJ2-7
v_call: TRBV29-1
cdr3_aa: CSVAGQGSYEQYF
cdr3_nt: TGCAGCGTTGCCGGACAGGGGTCCTACGAGCAGTACTTC

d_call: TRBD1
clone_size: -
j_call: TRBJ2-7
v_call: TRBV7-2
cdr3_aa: CASSHRDRGIEQYF
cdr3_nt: TGTGCCAGCAGCCACCGGGACAGGGGGATCGAGCAGTACTTC

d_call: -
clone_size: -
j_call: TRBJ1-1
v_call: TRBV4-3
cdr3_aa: CASSQDPGLDMNTEAFF
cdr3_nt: TGCGCCAGCAGCCAAGATCCGGGGCTCGACATGAACACTGAAGCTTTCTTT

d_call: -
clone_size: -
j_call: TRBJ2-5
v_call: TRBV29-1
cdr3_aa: CSVVTRAQETQYF
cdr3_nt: TGCAGCGTTGTCACGCGGGCCCAAGAGACCCAGTACTTC

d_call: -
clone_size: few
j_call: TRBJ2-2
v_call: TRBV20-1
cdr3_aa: CSARPGGGFGELFF
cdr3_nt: TGCAGTGCTAGACCCGGAGGGGGCTTCGGGGAGCTGTTTTTT

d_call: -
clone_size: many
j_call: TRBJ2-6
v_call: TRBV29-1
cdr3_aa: CSVEEGGARANVLTF
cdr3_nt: TGCAGCGTTGAGGAAGGAGGGGCTAGGGCCAACGTCCTGACTTTC